This paragraph covers one TCR beta chain sequence. The antigen remains unidentified. The source of the sample is a study of graft-versus-host responses after intestinal transplantation. Study-level background: Recipients underwent multivisceral, liver-intestinal, or isolated intestinal transplants. Points from the study as a whole: Individuals carrying graft-donor T cell macrochimerism showed high graft-versus-host to host-versus-graft clonal ratios in allografts. Early after transplant, HvG declines were associated with peak levels of circulating GvH clones. GvH clones were identified in recipient marrow, with some first appearing in ileum or blood.

TCRdb's table, derived via immunoSEQ multiplex PCR, lists solely in-frame clones and lacks some. The table lists tens of thousands of clones, 91% of them singletons. The clonotype originates from a human donor who received an intestinal transplant. Source: unstimulated CD8+ T cells sorted from spleen or lymph node cells, taken before intestinal transplant.

The CDR3 sequence: CASGQETGLNSPLHF. The CDR3 coding sequence is TGTGCCAGCGGCCAGGAGACAGGACTTAATTCACCCCTCCACTTT. The chain recombines TRBV9 with TRBJ1-6, with D perhaps TRBD1 (6 bases). The ends were cut back, 7 bases at V and 6 bases at J, with 17 bases in the middle. From germline, CDR1 is SGDLS and CDR2 YYNGEE. CDR3 length: 15 residues.